One sample yielded the 9 T cell receptor beta chains listed below, sequenced in a study of T-cell memory formation after mild COVID-19. TCRdb fed the 5' RACE reads into MiXCR, producing one record per CDR3 protein. The table lists approximately 570,000 distinct CDR3 sequences, over 15% of them singletons. Sequencing input: PBMCs or a T cell subset sorted from them (not recorded which). These receptors all stem from an adult woman who had mild COVID-19 (a few samples of this study predate the infection). Cell type and time point are not known.

This clonotype was picked up a small number of times. The chain recombines TRBV4-2 with TRBJ2-1, with 8 bases aligning to TRBD2. The CDR3 spans 17 residues. The trim removed 1 base at V and 5 bases at J, leaving 10 bases unmatched. CDR1 and CDR2 from the germline V gene are LGHNA and YNFKEQ. The CDR3 reads CASSQAVAGIGDNEQFF. CDR3 bases: TGTGCCAGCAGCCAAGCGGTAGCGGGAATAGGGGACAATGAGCAGTTCTTC.

Written as DNA, the CDR3 is TGTGCCAGCAGTTTAGGACTAGCGAAGTACAATGAGCAGTTCTTC. This translates into CASSLGLAKYNEQFF. The chain is built from TRBV12-3 or TRBV12-4 and TRBJ2-1; 8 bases map to TRBD2. The CDR3 contains 15 residues. The ends lost 1 base at V and 4 bases at J; junction bases unmatched: 3.

The chain carries TRBV4-1 and TRBJ2-7; D ambiguous. Germline V gene lookup returns CDR1 MGHRA and CDR2 YSYEKL. Trimming removed 5 bases at V and 2 bases at J, with 16 bases between. This CDR3 comprises 15 residues. CDR3 sequence (DNA): TGCGCCAGCAGCTTGACGGAGACGCTTCCCTACGAGCAGTACTTC. Its protein is CASSLTETLPYEQYF.

V is TRBV7-9 and J is TRBJ1-2; D is unresolved. There are 13 residues in the CDR3. The germline V gene has CDR1 SEHNR and CDR2 FQNEAQ (reference sequence). V was cut by 10 bases and J by 5 bases, with 17 bases left in between. In DNA, the CDR3 is TGTGCCACCGCACCGGCTGGGCAGTATGGCTACACCTTC. It translates to CATAPAGQYGYTF. Variable domain in full (rest from reference TRBV7-9 and TRBJ1-2): DTGVSQNPRHKITKRGQNVTFRCDPISEHNRLYWYRQTLGQGPEFLTYFQNEAQLEKSRLLSDRFSAERPKGSFSTLEIQRTEQGDSAMYLCATAPAGQYGYTFGSGTRLTVV.

The gene calls are TRBV29-1 and TRBJ1-1; possibly TRBD1 for D (5 bases). Trimming took 3 bases from V and 6 from J, leaving 20 bases between them. CDR1 is SQVTM, CDR2 ANQGSEA, per germline. The CDR3 has 15 residues. In DNA form, the CDR3 reads TGCAGCGTTGATTGGACATACGGGTTTATTTCTGAAGCTTTCTTT. This gives the protein CSVDWTYGFISEAFF.

This clonotype was detected a few times. The V gene is TRBV15, the J gene TRBJ2-7; D not resolved. This CDR3 comprises 15 residues. CDR1 and CDR2 (germline): LNHNV, YYDKDF (reference sequence). V shed 1 base and J shed 0 bases, with 10 bases lying between them. CDR3 coding DNA: TGTGCCACCAGCAGAGTCACAGCAACCTCCTACGAGCAGTACTTC. The encoded protein is CATSRVTATSYEQYF. The full variable domain, with the rest looked up from reference TRBV15 and TRBJ2-7, is DAMVIQNPRYQVTQFGKPVTLSCSQTLNHNVMYWYQQKSSQAPKLLFHYYDKDFNNEADTPDNFQSRRPNTSFCFLDIRSPGLGDTAMYLCATSRVTATSYEQYFGPGTRLTVT.

This clonotype was found a few times. The J gene is TRBJ1-1, the V gene TRBV18; 7 nucleotides agree with TRBD1. The CDR3 sequence is 19 residues long. Losses at the gene ends were 0 bases for V and 9 bases for J; bases not matched to a gene: 22. CDR1 and CDR2 (germline): KGHSH, LQKENI. The CDR3 reads CASSPPLMFNPGTAGQAFF. The CDR3 DNA follows: TGTGCCAGCTCACCACCTTTGATGTTTAACCCAGGGACAGCCGGGCAAGCTTTCTTT.

This clonotype has only a few counts. The chain has TRBV12-3 or TRBV12-4 and TRBJ2-1, with 8 bases that match TRBD2. Trimming cost V 6 bases and J 8 bases; bases outside gene matches: 9. The CDR3 is 14 amino acids. In nucleotides, the CDR3 is TGTGCCAGCAGGACGGGACTAGTGTTGGATGAGCAGTTCTTC. This encodes CASRTGLVLDEQFF.

V usage is TRBV7-2 and J usage is TRBJ2-3, with 15 bases matching TRBD2. Germline lookup yields CDR1 SGHTA and CDR2 FQGNSA. The CDR3 loop spans 18 amino acids. V dropped 5 bases and J dropped 1; count of bases not matched to a gene: 7. The CDR3 spells CASSRRTSGRVRTDTQYF. The CDR3, as DNA: TGTGCCAGCAGCCGCCGGACTAGCGGGAGGGTGCGCACAGATACGCAGTATTTT.